Sequencing of this TCR beta chain was carried out in a study of CD8+ T cells in alopecia areata. Whole-study results and caveats: Against the mouse data, patients shared TCRs less clearly, possibly for HLA reasons. Across lesional scalp, and particularly alopecia totalis/universalis, clonality surpassed that of normal scalp.

Notes on this clone: Its cognate antigen is unknown.

RNA, once extracted, was reverse transcribed into cDNA for use as the sequencing template. Assay used: immunoSEQ multiplex PCR; TCRdb lists only in-frame clones, some missing. The data hold roughly 40,000 clones, with more than 50% observed a single time. The junction had 9 bases not matched to a gene; V was cut back by 6 bases and J by 6 bases. The germline V gene encodes CDR1 SGHTA and CDR2 FQGNSA. CDR3 length: 16 residues. CD4+ cells from a handful of patients underwent sorting into CD25+CD127- cells. Separation by sorting yielded CD4+ and CD8+ T cells from PBMCs. Material for sequencing was CD4+ Tregs sorted from blood. The TCR comes from a human donor with alopecia areata. The rearrangement joins TRBV7-2 to TRBJ2-1; 12 bases match TRBD1. CDR3 region: CASSLHLGQGANEQFF. The CDR3 coding sequence is TGTGCCAGCAGTCTTCACCTGGGACAGGGGGCCAATGAGCAGTTCTTC.